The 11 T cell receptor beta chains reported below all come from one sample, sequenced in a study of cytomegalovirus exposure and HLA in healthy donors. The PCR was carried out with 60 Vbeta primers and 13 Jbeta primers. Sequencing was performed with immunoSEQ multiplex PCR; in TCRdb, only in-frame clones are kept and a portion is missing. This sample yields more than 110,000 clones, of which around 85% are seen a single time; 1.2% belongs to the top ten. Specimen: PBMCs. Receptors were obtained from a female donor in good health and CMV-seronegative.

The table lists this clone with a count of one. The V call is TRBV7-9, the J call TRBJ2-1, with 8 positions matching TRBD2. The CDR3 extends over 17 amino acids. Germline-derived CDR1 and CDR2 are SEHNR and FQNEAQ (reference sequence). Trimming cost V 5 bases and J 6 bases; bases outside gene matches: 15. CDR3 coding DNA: TGTGCCAGCAGCCCTCCGGGACTAGGGATAGAGACCAATGAGCAGTTCTTC. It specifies CASSPPGLGIETNEQFF.

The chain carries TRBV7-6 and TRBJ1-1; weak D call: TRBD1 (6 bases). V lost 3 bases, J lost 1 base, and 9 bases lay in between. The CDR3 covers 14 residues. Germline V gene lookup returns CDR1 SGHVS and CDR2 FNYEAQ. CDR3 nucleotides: TGTGCCAGCAGCTTTGCAGGGGCGAACACTGAAGCTTTCTTT. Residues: CASSFAGANTEAFF.

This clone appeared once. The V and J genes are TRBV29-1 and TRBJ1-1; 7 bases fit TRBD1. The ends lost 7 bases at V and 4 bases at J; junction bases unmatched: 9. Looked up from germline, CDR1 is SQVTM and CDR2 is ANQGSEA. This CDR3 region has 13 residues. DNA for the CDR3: TGCAGCGGGGTAGGGGGCTCGGCCACTGAAGCTTTCTTT. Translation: CSGVGGSATEAFF.

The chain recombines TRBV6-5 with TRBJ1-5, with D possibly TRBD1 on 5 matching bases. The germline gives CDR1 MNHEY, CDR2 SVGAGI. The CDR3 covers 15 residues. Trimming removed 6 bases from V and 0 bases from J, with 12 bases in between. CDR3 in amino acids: CASSLGRYSNQPQHF. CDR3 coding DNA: TGTGCCAGCAGCCTGGGGCGGTATAGCAATCAGCCCCAGCATTTT.

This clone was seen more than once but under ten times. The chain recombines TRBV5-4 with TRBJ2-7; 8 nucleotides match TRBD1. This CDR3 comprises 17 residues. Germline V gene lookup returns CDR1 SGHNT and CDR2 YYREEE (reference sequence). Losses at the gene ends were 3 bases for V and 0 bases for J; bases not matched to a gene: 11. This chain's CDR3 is CASSSPAGQEDSYEQYF. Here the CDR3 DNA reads TGTGCCAGCAGCTCCCCGGCGGGACAGGAGGACTCCTACGAGCAGTACTTC.

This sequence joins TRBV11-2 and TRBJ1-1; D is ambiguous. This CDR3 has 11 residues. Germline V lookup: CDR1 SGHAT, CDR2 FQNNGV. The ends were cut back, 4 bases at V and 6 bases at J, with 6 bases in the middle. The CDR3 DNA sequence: TGTGCCAGCAGCTCCAGTCCTGAAGCTTTCTTT. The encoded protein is CASSSSPEAFF.

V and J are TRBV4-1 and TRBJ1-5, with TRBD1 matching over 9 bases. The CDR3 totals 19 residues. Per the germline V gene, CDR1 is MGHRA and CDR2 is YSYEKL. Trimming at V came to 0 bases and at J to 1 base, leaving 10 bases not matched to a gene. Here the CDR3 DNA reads TGCGCCAGCAGCCAAGATAGGGACAGGGAAATCCAAAGCAATCAGCCCCAGCATTTT. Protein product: CASSQDRDREIQSNQPQHF.

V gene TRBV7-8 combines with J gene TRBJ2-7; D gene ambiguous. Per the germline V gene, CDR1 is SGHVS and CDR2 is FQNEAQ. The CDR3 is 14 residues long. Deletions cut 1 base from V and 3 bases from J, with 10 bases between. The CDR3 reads CASSLGRYDYEQYF. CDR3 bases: TGTGCCAGCAGCTTAGGCAGGTATGACTACGAGCAGTACTTC.

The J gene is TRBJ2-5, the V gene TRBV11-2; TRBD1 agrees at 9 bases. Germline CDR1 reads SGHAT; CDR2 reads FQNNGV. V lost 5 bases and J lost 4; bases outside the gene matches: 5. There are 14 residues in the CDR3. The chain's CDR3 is CASSAGQGGETQYF. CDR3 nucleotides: TGTGCCAGCAGCGCGGGACAGGGTGGAGAGACCCAGTACTTC.

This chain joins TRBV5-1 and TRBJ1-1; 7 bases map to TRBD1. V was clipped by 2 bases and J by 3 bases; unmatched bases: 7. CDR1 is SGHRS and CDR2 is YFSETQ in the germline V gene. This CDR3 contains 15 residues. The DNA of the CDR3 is TGCGCCAGCAGCTTAGGAATAGGGACAGACACTGAAGCTTTCTTT. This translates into CASSLGIGTDTEAFF.

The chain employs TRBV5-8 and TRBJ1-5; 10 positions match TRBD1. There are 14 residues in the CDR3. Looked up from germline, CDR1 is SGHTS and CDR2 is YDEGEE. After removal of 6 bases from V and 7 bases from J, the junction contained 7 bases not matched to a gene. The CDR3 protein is CASTRQGANQPQHF. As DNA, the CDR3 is TGTGCCAGCACGCGACAGGGGGCAAACCAGCCCCAGCATTTT.